These T cell receptor beta chains were read from a single sample in a study of type 1 regulatory T cells. TCRdb re-called the reads with MiXCR, one entry per CDR3 protein. The sample has 60,000 to 75,000 distinct CDR3 sequences, less than 25% seen once; the top ten hold 8.3%. These receptors are not linked to any known antigen. Sequencing used cultured type 1 regulatory T (Tr1) cells, either the whole culture or a sorted fraction (not recorded which). The receptor source for this set is a human donor in good health. CDR3s include the opening cysteine and the closing phenylalanine or tryptophan. D genes are given only for firm matches. Clone size, where shown, is once, few, many, or a class for clones that have expanded.

clone_size j_call v_call d_call cdr3_nt cdr3_aa
few TRBJ1-1 TRBV6-2/TRBV6-3 - TGTGCCAGCAGTGGAGTAAGGGCTTTCTTT CASSGVRAFF
- TRBJ2-2 TRBV27 - TGTGCCAGCAGTTTTAAGGCGAACGCCGGGGAGCTGTTTTTT CASSFKANAGELFF
- TRBJ2-1 TRBV25-1 - TGTGCCAGCCGCACGGGGACCATCAATGAGCAGTTCTTC CASRTGTINEQFF
many TRBJ2-7 TRBV5-1 TRBD1 TGCGCCAGCAGCTTACAGGGGACGTACGGCGAGCAGTACTTC CASSLQGTYGEQYF
- TRBJ2-7 TRBV3-1 TRBD2 TGTGCCAGCAGCCTCCCTAGCGGGAGAGGGGACCACGAGCAGTACTTC CASSLPSGRGDHEQYF
few TRBJ2-3 TRBV24-1 - TGTGCCACCAGCGAAGGGACCGATACGCAGTATTTT CATSEGTDTQYF
- TRBJ1-3 TRBV18 - TGTGCCAGCTCACGGACAGCCGACTCTGGAAACACCATATATTTT CASSRTADSGNTIYF
- TRBJ1-2 TRBV7-9 - TGTGCCAGCAGCCCATCCGGGGGGGAGGGCTATGGCTACACCTTC CASSPSGGEGYGYTF
- TRBJ2-3 TRBV20-1 - TGCAGTGCTAGTGGAGAGCACACAGATACGCAGTATTTT CSASGEHTDTQYF
many TRBJ2-5 TRBV20-1 - TGCAGTGCTAGTCATGCGGGTCCAGAGACCCAGTACTTC CSASHAGPETQYF
- TRBJ2-7 TRBV6-2/TRBV6-3 TRBD2 TGTGCCAGCAGTTACGAAAGGACTAGCGGGTTGTACGAGCAGTACTTC CASSYERTSGLYEQYF
- TRBJ2-3 TRBV7-2 - TGTGCCAGCAGCCACGTGCATACGCAGTATTTT CASSHVHTQYF
many TRBJ2-3 TRBV29-1 - TGCAGCGTTGCCCTCGGTGCGAAGTGGAATAGACGGATAGATACGCAGTATTTT CSVALGAKWNRRIDTQYF
- TRBJ2-3 TRBV7-9 - TGTGCCAGCAGTAAGACAGTGGATACGCAGTATTTT CASSKTVDTQYF
many TRBJ1-2 TRBV5-1 - TGCGCCAGCAGCTTGGATCGTTGGGGCAGTGAATATGGCTACACCTTC CASSLDRWGSEYGYTF
few TRBJ2-1 TRBV9 TRBD2 TGTGCCAGCAGCGGAGGGGTGGGACTAGCGCCTTACAATGAGCAGTTCTTC CASSGGVGLAPYNEQFF
- TRBJ2-3 TRBV30 TRBD2 TGTGCCTGGACTAGCGGGGTTTCAGATACGCAGTATTTT CAWTSGVSDTQYF
- TRBJ1-4 TRBV7-9 - TGTGCCAGCAGCCTCCGGGAGGGAAAACTGTTTTTT CASSLREGKLFF
many TRBJ2-7 TRBV11-2 - TGTGCCAGCAGCAAGGTGGCTGAGCAGTACTTC CASSKVAEQYF
- TRBJ1-2 TRBV18 - TGTGCCAGCTCAGCGGACCTAGGCTATGGCTACACCTTC CASSADLGYGYTF
few TRBJ2-3 TRBV7-2 TRBD2 TGTGCCAGCAGCTTAGGACTAGCGGTACGAGATACGCAGTATTTT CASSLGLAVRDTQYF
few TRBJ2-2 TRBV30 TRBD2 TGTGCCTGGAGTGCCCTAGCGGGAAGCACCGGGGAGCTGTTTTTT CAWSALAGSTGELFF
- TRBJ2-1 TRBV20-1 TRBD2 TGCAGTGCTGGGACTAGCGGTTCCTACAATGAGCAGTTCTTC CSAGTSGSYNEQFF
few TRBJ2-1 TRBV24-1 - TGTGCCACCAGGGACTTTTACAATGAGCAGTTCTTC CATRDFYNEQFF
few TRBJ1-1 TRBV5-1 TRBD1 TGCGCCAGCAGCGTGGACAGGGACACTGAAGCTTTCTTT CASSVDRDTEAFF
few TRBJ2-7 TRBV20-1 TRBD2 TGCAGTGCTAGAGTAGCGGGGAGGGGAGTATACGAGCAGTACTTC CSARVAGRGVYEQYF
- TRBJ1-6 TRBV7-8 - TGTGCCAGCAGCTTAGTGGGGGGGGATTCACCCCTCCACTTT CASSLVGGDSPLHF
few TRBJ1-4 TRBV5-1 TRBD1 TGCGCCAGCAGCTTGGGAGGACAGGTGAATGAAAAACTGTTTTTT CASSLGGQVNEKLFF
- TRBJ2-2 TRBV7-9 TRBD2 TGTGCCAGCAGTCCGCCTCCGGGACTAGAGTCCGGGGAGCTGTTTTTT CASSPPPGLESGELFF
- TRBJ1-5 TRBV3-1 - TGTGCCAGCAGCCAAGACAGGGTCCAGCCCCAGCATTTT CASSQDRVQPQHF
- TRBJ2-1 TRBV20-1 - TGCAGTGCTAGAGATCCTTCCCCTTACAGTGGGCTCTTC CSARDPSPYSGLF
few TRBJ2-2 TRBV9 - TGTGCCAGCAGCCGGGGACCGCAGAACACCGGGGAGCTGTTTTTT CASSRGPQNTGELFF
few TRBJ1-1 TRBV7-9 - TGTGCCAGCAGCTTAGTGGGGGGGGCCATCACTGAAGCTTTCTTT CASSLVGGAITEAFF
- TRBJ2-3 TRBV4-2 - TGTGCCAGCAGCCGTAAGGATAACCCGAGCACAGATACGCAGTATTTT CASSRKDNPSTDTQYF
few TRBJ1-1 TRBV5-1 TRBD1 TGCGCCAGCAGCCCGATCGGGACAGCGAACACTGAAGCTTTCTTT CASSPIGTANTEAFF
- TRBJ2-4 TRBV3-1 - TGTGCCAGCGCCGGGACCGTTAAAAACATTCAGTACTTC CASAGTVKNIQYF
- TRBJ2-3 TRBV7-2 TRBD2 TGTGCCAGCAGCTCGGGACTAGGATCTACAGATACGCAGTATTTT CASSSGLGSTDTQYF
many TRBJ2-2 TRBV5-1 - TGCGCCAGCAGCCCCTTTGAAAACGGGGAGCTGTTTTTT CASSPFENGELFF
- TRBJ1-6 TRBV18 - TGTGCCAGCTCCCCAGGGCTCAATTCACCCCTCCACTTT CASSPGLNSPLHF
once TRBJ1-4 TRBV9 - TGTGCCAGCAGCGCAGGGGTACGGACTAATGAAAAACTGTTTTTT CASSAGVRTNEKLFF
- TRBJ1-1 TRBV30 - TGTGCCTGGAAGGGGAACACTGAAGCTTTCTTT CAWKGNTEAFF
- TRBJ2-7 TRBV29-1 - TGCAGCGTTGATCCCCACGGCTCCTACGAGCAGTACTTC CSVDPHGSYEQYF
- TRBJ2-5 TRBV5-1 TRBD2 TGCGCCAGCAGGGGAGGGGAGACCCAGTACTTC CASRGGETQYF
- TRBJ2-1 TRBV4-1 - TGCGCCAGCAGCCAACCAACGGCCCAGAGTCTCGGGGGTGAGCAGTTCTTC CASSQPTAQSLGGEQFF
many TRBJ2-7 TRBV5-4 - TGTGCCAGCAGCTTACGGGGAACCTCCTACGAGCAGTACTTC CASSLRGTSYEQYF
- TRBJ2-1 TRBV20-1 - TGCAGTGCTACCCTCGTTGGGGGGCTGGATGAGCAGTTCTTC CSATLVGGLDEQFF
few TRBJ2-5 TRBV20-1 - TGCAGTGCTAGAGATGGGTCGGGGGAAGAGACCCAGTACTTC CSARDGSGEETQYF
few TRBJ2-7 TRBV10-3 TRBD2 TGTGCCATCAGTGGGACTAGCGGAATCTACGAGCAGTACTTC CAISGTSGIYEQYF
few TRBJ2-2 TRBV15 - TGTGCCACCAGCAGAGATCAAAACACCGGGGAGCTGTTTTTT CATSRDQNTGELFF
- TRBJ2-2 TRBV5-1 - TGCGCCAGCAGCCAACAGTCAGCGGAGACGGGCGGGGAGCTGTTTTTT CASSQQSAETGGELFF
many TRBJ1-2 TRBV6-5 TRBD1 TGTGCCAGCCGAAACCGGGACAGGGGGGACTATGGCTACACCTTC CASRNRDRGDYGYTF
few TRBJ1-2 TRBV5-4 - TGTGCCAGCAGAGGGGGGAGCTATGGCTACACCTTC CASRGGSYGYTF
- TRBJ2-3 TRBV5-6 - TGTGCCAGCAGCAGCTTGTCTCCCAGGGTAGATACGCAGTATTTT CASSSLSPRVDTQYF
- TRBJ1-6 TRBV12-2 - TGTGCAAGTCGCTTTACGGGGACGGGGTCCTATAATTCACCCCTCCACTTT CASRFTGTGSYNSPLHF